This passage covers 32 T cell receptor beta chains from one sample sequenced in a study of OX40 agonist ivuxolimab in advanced cancers. This table comes from immunoSEQ multiplex PCR, and its TCRdb copy is limited to in-frame clones, with some not included. The sample includes 85,000 to 100,000 clones, approximately 90% of them seen just once. Sequencing was performed on CD4+ or CD8+ T cells sorted from blood, taken in a trial of the OX40 agonist ivuxolimab. Every receptor here comes from an adult with an advanced solid tumor such as melanoma, head and neck, liver or kidney cancer.

This chain joins TRBV7-6 and TRBJ1-3; D is unresolved. Germline CDR1 reads SGHVS; CDR2 reads FNYEAQ. The V and J ends lost 8 bases and 5 bases respectively, with 16 bases between them. The CDR3 runs 14 residues. CDR3 amino acids: CASRQPGSRNTIYF. The CDR3 coding sequence is TGTGCCAGCCGCCAGCCCGGCAGCCGAAACACCATATATTTT.

J is TRBJ2-5 and V is TRBV5-1; D is perhaps TRBD1 or TRBD2 (5 bases each). CDR1 is SGHRS and CDR2 is YFSETQ in the germline V gene. CDR3 length equals 15 residues. Trimming removed 4 bases at V and 6 bases at J, with 19 bases between. DNA of the CDR3: TGCGCCAGCAGCGACCGGGACCTTGTTGGAAAGACCCAGTACTTC. This gives the protein CASSDRDLVGKTQYF. The full variable domain, completed using reference TRBV5-1 and TRBJ2-5, is KAGVTQTPRYLIKTRGQQVTLSCSPISGHRSVSWYQQTPGQGLQFLFEYFSETQRNKGNFPGRFSGRQFSNSRSEMNVSTLELGDSALYLCASSDRDLVGKTQYFGPGTRLLVL.

As regards this clone: One end of the junction fails to match germline, which may point to a read error. The V and J genes are TRBV5-4 and TRBJ1-6; TRBD1 agrees at 8 bases. The CDR3 has 16 residues. The V gene's germline CDR1 is SGHNT and CDR2 YYREEE (reference sequence). This CDR3 reads CAGSSFGQGYNSPLHF. DNA for the CDR3: TGTGCCGGCAGCAGCTTTGGACAGGGATATAATTCACCCCTCCACTTT.

The chain uses TRBV27 and TRBJ2-5; 10 bases match TRBD1. J lost 3 bases, V lost 4 bases, and 5 bases had no gene match. Germline CDR1 and CDR2: MNHEY and SMNVEV (reference sequence). The CDR3 length is 15 residues. Written as DNA, the CDR3 is TGTGCCAGCAGTTCATGGACAGGGGGGAAAGAGACCCAGTACTTC. Translating gives CASSSWTGGKETQYF.

The chain joins TRBV10-2 to TRBJ2-4, with D unclear. CDR1 is WSHSY, CDR2 SAAADI, per germline. This CDR3 is 15 amino acids long. Trimming left V 4 bases short and J 1 base short, with 11 bases between. The CDR3 DNA sequence: TGCGCCAGCAGTGTAACCGGGTTGGCCAAAAACATTCAGTACTTC. This sequence encodes CASSVTGLAKNIQYF.

This clone was seen more than once but under ten times. CDR3 residues: CASSLRPNTEAFF. CDR3 DNA: TGTGCCAGCAGCCTAAGACCTAACACTGAAGCTTTCTTT. The chain joins TRBV6-6 to TRBJ1-1; D call uncertain. The CDR3 extends over 13 amino acids. Germline lookup yields CDR1 MNHNY and CDR2 SVGAGI (reference sequence). V was clipped by 6 bases and J by 2 bases, with 10 bases between them.

This chain links TRBV5-1 with TRBJ1-2; D uncertain. Germline V CDR1 and CDR2: SGHRS, YFSETQ. The V end lost 0 bases, the J end lost 4 bases, and 10 bases lay between the germline ends. The CDR3 is made up of 14 amino acids. CDR3 nucleotide sequence: TGCGCCAGCAGCTTGGGGACCGGCGGCTATGGCTACACCTTC. This gives the protein CASSLGTGGYGYTF.

This rearrangement joins TRBV6-5 to TRBJ2-5; TRBD2 agrees at 7 bases. V was clipped by 9 bases and J by 5 bases; unmatched bases: 12. The germline V gene has CDR1 MNHEY and CDR2 SVGAGI. The CDR3 length is 14 residues. The CDR3 region has the DNA TGTGCCAGTCGGAGAGGGATGGGAGGGGAGACCCAGTACTTC. This gives the protein CASRRGMGGETQYF.

The chain carries TRBV7-2 and TRBJ2-1, with 10 bases matching TRBD2. The ends lost 4 bases at V and 9 bases at J; junction bases unmatched: 3. CDR3 length equals 13 residues. Looked up from germline, CDR1 is SGHTA and CDR2 is FQGNSA. For the CDR3, the DNA is TGTGCCAGCAGCTCGAGACTAGCGGGTGAGCAGTTCTTC. This encodes CASSSRLAGEQFF.

This chain connects TRBV15 to TRBJ2-1, with D possibly matching TRBD2 (7 bases). Germline loops: CDR1 LNHNV, CDR2 YYDKDF (reference sequence). This CDR3 comprises 14 residues. Deletions cut 3 bases from V and 14 bases from J, with 20 bases between. The CDR3 DNA follows: TGTGCCACCAGCAGGGGAGGGGGGCCCAATTTGGAGTTCTTC. Translating gives CATSRGGGPNLEFF.

The table lists this clone with a few counts. The J gene is TRBJ1-6, the V gene TRBV30; TRBD1 is a possible D gene (5 bases). Looked up from germline, CDR1 is GTSNPN and CDR2 is SVGIG (reference sequence). The CDR3 loop spans 15 amino acids. V was cut by 5 bases and J by 4 bases, with 15 bases left in between. The CDR3 protein is CAWRRRDGYNSPLHF. The CDR3 DNA reads TGTGCCTGGCGGAGGAGGGACGGTTATAATTCACCCCTCCACTTT.

This chain links TRBV7-8 with TRBJ2-2; TRBD1 agrees at 8 bases. Germline V CDR1 and CDR2: SGHVS, FQNEAQ. V dropped 5 bases and J dropped 4; count of bases not matched to a gene: 6. The length of the CDR3 is 15 residues. Here the CDR3 reads CASSGDRGTTGELFF. The CDR3 coding sequence is TGTGCCAGCAGCGGAGACAGGGGCACCACCGGGGAGCTGTTTTTT.

The chain uses TRBV7-3 and TRBJ2-2; unclear D gene. CDR1 and CDR2 from the germline V gene are SGHTA and FQGTGA. CDR3 length equals 14 residues. Trimming removed 1 base from V and 5 bases from J, with 8 bases in between. In nucleotides, the CDR3 is TGTGCCAGCAGCTTAATTGTAGGAACCGGGGAGCTGTTTTTT. Amino acid sequence: CASSLIVGTGELFF.

This clone came up once. The chain links TRBV30 to TRBJ1-1; 8 bases are shared with TRBD1. Germline V lookup: CDR1 GTSNPN, CDR2 SVGIG (reference sequence). The V segment lost 4 bases and the J segment 0 bases; nucleotides outside the gene matches: 4. The CDR3 covers 14 residues. CDR3 sequence: CAWKRQGLNTEAFF. The CDR3 DNA sequence: TGTGCCTGGAAGAGACAGGGGTTGAACACTGAAGCTTTCTTT.

The chain couples TRBV29-1 to TRBJ2-7, with TRBD1 matching over 8 bases. The CDR3 contains 14 residues. V was clipped by 7 bases and J by 0 bases; unmatched bases: 8. Looked up from germline, CDR1 is SQVTM and CDR2 is ANQGSEA. CDR3 sequence reads: CSAQGARSSYEQYF. CDR3 in DNA: TGCAGCGCCCAGGGGGCGCGGAGCTCCTACGAGCAGTACTTC.

V is TRBV5-1 and J is TRBJ2-1; D assignment may be TRBD1 or TRBD2 (6 bases each). The germline CDR1 and CDR2 sequences are SGHRS and YFSETQ. The V end was cut by 4 bases, the J end by 5 bases, with 16 bases between. The CDR3 extends over 15 amino acids. CDR3 protein: CASSADGGPHNEQFF. CDR3 coding DNA: TGCGCCAGCAGCGCCGACGGGGGCCCGCACAATGAGCAGTTCTTC.

The rearrangement uses TRBV28 and TRBJ1-2, with a tentative D call TRBD1 (6 bases). The CDR3 is 15 amino acids. CDR1 and CDR2 from the germline V gene are MDHEN and SYDVKM. The germline V and J ends were trimmed by 4 bases and 6 bases, with 18 bases remaining between them. In DNA, the CDR3 is TGTGCCAGCAGTTCAGGACAGTTTCAACAAGATGGCTACACCTTC. Residues: CASSSGQFQQDGYTF.

The V call is TRBV4-3, the J call TRBJ2-3; maybe TRBD2 (6 bases). With 1 base removed from V and 6 bases from J, the gap between germline ends came to 14 bases. The V gene's germline CDR1 is LGHNA and CDR2 YSLEER. CDR3 size: 15 residues. The CDR3 bases are TGCGCCAGCAGCCAAGGCGCGGGGCCCGGGGATACGCAGTATTTT. The encoded protein is CASSQGAGPGDTQYF.

This sequence joins TRBV5-1 and TRBJ1-2; TRBD1 agrees at 10 bases. V gave up 3 bases and J gave up 6 bases; unmatched junction bases: 11. The CDR3 is 16 residues long. CDR1 and CDR2 (germline): SGHRS, YFSETQ. Written as DNA, the CDR3 is TGCGCCAGCAGCTCGGAGTTAGGGGACAGGGGCGATGGCTACACCTTC. This sequence encodes CASSSELGDRGDGYTF.

The genes are TRBV10-1 and TRBJ2-3; no clear D. The ends were cut back, 1 base at V and 7 bases at J, with 6 bases in the middle. Germline assignment: CDR1 WNHNN and CDR2 SYGVQD (reference sequence). This CDR3 has 12 amino acids. The CDR3 region is CASSELGNTQYF. The DNA for the CDR3 is TGCGCCAGCAGTGAGTTGGGGAATACGCAGTATTTT.

CDR3 DNA sequence: TGTGCCAGCAGCTTCGCCCCCGGGGAGCTGTTTTTT. Its translation is CASSFAPGELFF. The rearrangement links TRBV5-6 to TRBJ2-2; no reliable D call. Trimming removed 2 bases from V and 6 bases from J, with 5 bases in between. Germline V CDR1 and CDR2: SGHDT, YYEEEE. The CDR3 extends over 12 amino acids.

This chain uses TRBV10-1 with TRBJ2-4; 7 bases are a match to TRBD1. Looked up from germline, CDR1 is WNHNN and CDR2 is SYGVQD (reference sequence). V shed 7 bases, J shed 0 bases, and the junction held 18 bases outside the gene matches. The CDR3 consists of 19 residues. The CDR3 coding sequence is TGCGCCAGCACCCCCAGAATCACAGACAGGGCCTTAGCCAAAAACATTCAGTACTTC. It specifies CASTPRITDRALAKNIQYF.

V usage is TRBV2 and J usage is TRBJ1-1, with a weak D call TRBD1 (6 bases). The CDR3 runs 14 residues. V was trimmed by 4 bases and J by 5 bases, leaving 14 bases between them. CDR1 and CDR2 (germline): SNHLY, FYNNEI. DNA for the CDR3: TGTGCCAGCAGTGTCATCCCCAGGGGTACTGAAGCTTTCTTT. It specifies CASSVIPRGTEAFF.

This chain links TRBV6-6 with TRBJ1-2; D not resolved. From germline, CDR1 is MNHNY and CDR2 SVGAGI (reference sequence). V gave up 0 bases and J gave up 6 bases, with 8 bases separating them. This CDR3 contains 13 residues. The CDR3 nucleotides are TGTGCCAGCAGTTACTCCCCACAGAATGGCTACACCTTC. Protein product: CASSYSPQNGYTF.

This chain connects TRBV5-1 to TRBJ2-7, with D tentatively TRBD1 (6 bases). The germline V and J ends were trimmed by 5 bases and 5 bases, with 23 bases remaining between them. Germline CDR1 SGHRS, CDR2 YFSETQ. The CDR3 extends over 16 amino acids. CDR3 amino acids: CASSQLPLQGVHEQYF. The CDR3 DNA is TGCGCCAGCAGTCAGCTCCCCCTACAGGGAGTCCACGAGCAGTACTTC.

This clone was detected only once. The chain has TRBV28 and TRBJ2-6, with D unresolved. The CDR3 is made up of 15 amino acids. From germline, CDR1 is MDHEN and CDR2 SYDVKM. Trimming stripped 2 bases from V and 4 bases from J, with 9 bases between. CDR3 in DNA: TGTGCCAGCAGTTTAGCACAGTCCGGGGCCAACGTCCTGACTTTC. This codes for CASSLAQSGANVLTF.

The J gene is TRBJ2-3, the V gene TRBV19; possible D gene TRBD1, 6 bases. Trimming pared 5 bases from V and 2 bases from J, leaving 11 bases between. Per germline, CDR1 LNHDA and CDR2 SQIVND (reference sequence). CDR3 length: 14 amino acids. Here the CDR3 reads CASSPGQFTDTQYF. The CDR3 coding sequence is TGTGCCAGTAGTCCTGGACAGTTCACAGATACGCAGTATTTT.

This chain uses TRBV7-2 with TRBJ1-6; a weak D match, TRBD1 (5 bases). This CDR3 comprises 13 residues. Deletions cut 5 bases from V and 10 bases from J, with 12 bases between. Per germline, CDR1 SGHTA and CDR2 FQGNSA. DNA of the CDR3: TGTGCCAGCAGCCTTACCCGGGGGTCACCCCTCCACTTT. This codes for CASSLTRGSPLHF. Variable domain in full (rest from reference TRBV7-2 and TRBJ1-6): GAGVSQSPSNKVTEKGKDVELRCDPISGHTALYWYRQSLGQGLEFLIYFQGNSAPDKSGLPSDRFSAERTGGSVSTLTIQRTQQEDSAVYLCASSLTRGSPLHFGNGTRLTVT.

This clone showed up just once. The chain links TRBV2 to TRBJ1-1; weak D call: TRBD1 (6 bases). Trimming shortened V by 5 bases and J by 4 bases, and 14 bases separated the two germline ends. The CDR3 runs to 14 residues. Germline V gives CDR1 SNHLY, CDR2 FYNNEI. The CDR3 loop reads CASSRGALFTEAFF. In DNA form, the CDR3 reads TGTGCCAGCAGTCGGGGGGCCCTTTTCACTGAAGCTTTCTTT.

This chain connects TRBV7-3 to TRBJ1-1; perhaps TRBD1 as D (5 bases). This CDR3 has 14 amino acids. Germline V lookup: CDR1 SGHTA, CDR2 FQGTGA. Trimming removed 2 bases at V and 1 base at J, with 8 bases between. The CDR3 protein is CASSLGAENTEAFF. The DNA of the CDR3 is TGTGCCAGCAGCTTAGGGGCAGAGAACACTGAAGCTTTCTTT. Complete variable domain (other parts from reference TRBV7-3 and TRBJ1-1): GAGVSQTPSNKVTEKGKYVELRCDPISGHTALYWYRQSLGQGPEFLIYFQGTGAADDSGLPNDRFFAVRPEGSVSTLKIQRTERGDSAVYLCASSLGAENTEAFFGQGTRLTVV.

The chain links TRBV11-2 to TRBJ1-1; D might be TRBD1 (6 bases). This CDR3 has 18 residues. V gave up 8 bases and J gave up 4 bases, with 29 bases separating them. Per the germline V gene, CDR1 is SGHAT and CDR2 is FQNNGV. The CDR3 here is CASLSGSGVRGSITEAFF. The CDR3 DNA is TGTGCCAGCTTAAGTGGCTCTGGGGTCAGGGGATCTATCACTGAAGCTTTCTTT.

This clone was observed a handful of times. CDR3 sequence reads: CASSFSEGAVEQYF. The DNA of the CDR3 is TGTGCCAGCTCTTTCAGCGAGGGGGCGGTTGAGCAGTACTTC. V and J are TRBV11-2 and TRBJ2-7, with 7 bases matching TRBD1. CDR3 length: 14 residues. CDR1 and CDR2 from the germline V gene are SGHAT and FQNNGV. V gave up 8 bases and J gave up 7 bases; unmatched junction bases: 14.